Listed below are T cell receptor beta chains from one sample, sequenced in a study of type 1 regulatory T cells. TCRdb reprocessed the reads with MiXCR, giving one entry per CDR3 protein. The table shows just under 65,000 distinct CDR3 sequences, with more than 45% occurring only once. These receptors are not linked to any known antigen. Material for sequencing was cultured non-Tr1 T cells, either the whole culture or a sorted T cell fraction (not recorded which). Receptors originate from a human donor in good health. The CDR3 runs from the conserved cysteine through the conserved F or W. The D gene is left open where the match is weak. A clone size is listed for some rows: how often the clone was seen (once, few, many), or a class if it is expanded.

>-|TRBJ2-7|-|TRBV19
CASSTEQGYEQYF
TGTGCCAGTAGTACCGAACAGGGCTACGAGCAGTACTTC
>-|TRBJ2-7|TRBD1|TRBV6-2/TRBV6-3
CASRLRDRGAYEQYF
TGTGCCAGCAGGCTCCGGGACAGGGGCGCCTACGAGCAGTACTTC
>many|TRBJ1-6|-|TRBV5-1
CASSLVSGTTYSPLHF
TGCGCCAGCAGCTTGGTATCCGGTACTACTTATTCACCCCTCCACTTT
>-|TRBJ2-4|TRBD2|TRBV4-3
CASSHTRPLAGLAKNIQYF
TGCGCCAGCAGCCATACACGCCCCCTAGCGGGGTTAGCCAAAAACATTCAGTACTTC
>-|TRBJ1-6|-|TRBV20-1
CSARVPGSSSPLHF
TGCAGTGCTAGAGTTCCGGGCTCAAGTTCACCCCTCCACTTT
>few|TRBJ2-2|-|TRBV12-3/TRBV12-4
CASSGRRSGELFF
TGTGCCAGCAGCGGACGCCGCAGCGGGGAGCTGTTTTTT
>-|TRBJ1-6|-|TRBV2
CASSELGSSYNSPLHF
TGTGCCAGCAGTGAACTGGGGAGCTCCTATAATTCACCCCTCCACTTT
>-|TRBJ1-1|-|TRBV28
CASSSLGGRGDTEAFF
TGTGCCAGCAGTTCATTGGGGGGCAGGGGCGACACTGAAGCTTTCTTT
>-|TRBJ2-1|-|TRBV20-1
CSAEDQSHYNEQFF
TGCAGTGCGGAAGACCAATCCCACTACAATGAGCAGTTCTTC
>-|TRBJ1-6|TRBD1|TRBV5-1
CASSSGQASSYNSPLHF
TGCGCCAGCAGCTCCGGACAGGCGAGCTCCTATAATTCACCCCTCCACTTT
>-|TRBJ1-5|-|TRBV6-5
CASSEGGQPQHF
TGTGCCAGCAGCGAGGGGGGTCAGCCCCAGCATTTT